These 2 T cell receptor beta chains were all obtained from the same sample, sequenced in a study of blood T cell repertoires in COVID-19. Method: immunoSEQ multiplex PCR; TCRdb's copy keeps in-frame clones and lacks some. The sample has under 250,000 clones; about 84% are singletons. The sequenced sample was peripheral blood. These receptors all come from a woman over 75 with acute or convalescent COVID-19.

The chain has TRBV4-1 and TRBJ2-2; TRBD2 matches 11 bases. The V gene's germline CDR1 is MGHRA and CDR2 YSYEKL. The V segment lost 5 bases and the J segment 6 bases; nucleotides outside the gene matches: 8. The CDR3 totals 16 residues. CDR3 DNA sequence: TGCGCCAGCAGCACGACCGGGACTAGCGGCTCCGGGGAGCTGTTTTTT. This codes for CASSTTGTSGSGELFF.

This clone was counted many times. V gene TRBV2 combines with J gene TRBJ2-5, with 8 bases identical to TRBD1. This CDR3 is 14 amino acids long. Germline V gene lookup returns CDR1 SNHLY and CDR2 FYNNEI. V shed 3 bases and J 3 bases; nucleotides not matched to a gene: 3. This chain's CDR3 is CASSDLDREETQYF. CDR3 nucleotides: TGTGCCAGCAGTGACTTGGACAGGGAAGAGACCCAGTACTTC.